This TCR beta chain was sequenced for a study of blood T cells in healthy people across ages. With a J-beta primer mix and a sample-barcoded 5' primer, a second PCR ran about 7 to 11 cycles. TCRdb re-analysed the 5' RACE reads in MiXCR, keeping a single row per CDR3 protein. The table lists hundreds of thousands of distinct CDR3 sequences, roughly a quarter of them singletons. This clonotype was counted only a few times. With 5 bases removed from V and 1 base from J, the gap between germline ends came to 17 bases. Per the germline V gene, CDR1 is LNHDA and CDR2 is SQIVND (reference sequence). The CDR3 consists of 16 residues. The sample was also reused in another study, on T cells of mothers and their children.

The receptor was derived from a boy aged 2-9 years in good health. This chain uses TRBV19 with TRBJ1-1; D is unclear. The sequencing sample was made of blood. For the CDR3, the DNA is TGTGCCAGTAGTCCTCTTCCGGTCTCCCCGAACACTGAAGCTTTCTTT. Translation gives CASSPLPVSPNTEAFF.